What follows describes a single T cell receptor (beta chain). Other DNA sequences in the same sample also yield this CDR3. Participants, roughly 18 to 100 years old, spanned under 25 US areas. Clinical histories supplied by participants themselves formed the basis of cohort assignment. The data derive from a study of blood T cell repertoires in COVID-19. Study details: Nucleic acid was either cDNA or gDNA, and it came from T cells, B-cell-depleted T cells, or PBMCs.

As originally analysed: Reference gene primer amplification in the assay estimated nucleated cell counts. Only in-frame clones appear in the TCRdb table, and some are missing; sequencing was by immunoSEQ multiplex PCR. The V and J calls and clone size were taken over from that table, and D and trimming were inferred from the DNA. The sample holds over 200,000 clones, 84% seen once. The receptor was isolated from a man between 60 and 75 years old who had recovered from COVID-19. Sequenced input: PBMCs or T cells enriched from blood (not recorded which).

The CDR3 bases are TGTGCCAGCTCGCCCACTTCGATCGGCGAGCAGTACTTC. This codes for CASSPTSIGEQYF. The chain uses TRBV18 and TRBJ2-7; D is undetermined. The V gene lost 6 bases and the J gene lost 6 bases, with 15 bases spanning the gap. Germline CDR1 reads KGHSH; CDR2 reads LQKENI. The CDR3 spans 13 residues.